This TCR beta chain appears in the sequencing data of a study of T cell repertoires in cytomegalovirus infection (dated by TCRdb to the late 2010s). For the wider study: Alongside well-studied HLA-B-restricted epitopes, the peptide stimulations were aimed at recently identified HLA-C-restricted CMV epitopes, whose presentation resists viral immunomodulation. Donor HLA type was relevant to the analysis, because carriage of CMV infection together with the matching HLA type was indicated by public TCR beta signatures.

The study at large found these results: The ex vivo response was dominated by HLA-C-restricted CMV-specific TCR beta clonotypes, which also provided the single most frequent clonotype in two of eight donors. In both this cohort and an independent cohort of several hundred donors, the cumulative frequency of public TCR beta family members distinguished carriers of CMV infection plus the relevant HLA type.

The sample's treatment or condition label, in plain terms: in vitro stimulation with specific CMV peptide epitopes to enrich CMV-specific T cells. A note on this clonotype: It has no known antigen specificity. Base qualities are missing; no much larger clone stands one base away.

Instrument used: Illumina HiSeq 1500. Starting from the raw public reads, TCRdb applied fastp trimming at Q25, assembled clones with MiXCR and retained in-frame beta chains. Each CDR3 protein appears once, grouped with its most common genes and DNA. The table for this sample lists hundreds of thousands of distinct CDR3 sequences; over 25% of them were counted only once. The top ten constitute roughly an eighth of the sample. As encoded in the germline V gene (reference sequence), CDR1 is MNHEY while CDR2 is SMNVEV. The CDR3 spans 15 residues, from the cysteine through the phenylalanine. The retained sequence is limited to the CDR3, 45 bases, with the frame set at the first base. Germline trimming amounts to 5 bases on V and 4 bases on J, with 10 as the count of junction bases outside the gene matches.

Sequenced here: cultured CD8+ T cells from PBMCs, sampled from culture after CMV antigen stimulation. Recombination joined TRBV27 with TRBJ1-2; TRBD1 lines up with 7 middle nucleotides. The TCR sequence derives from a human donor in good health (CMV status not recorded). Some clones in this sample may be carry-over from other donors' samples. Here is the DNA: TGTGCCAGCAGTGTGACAGGGACCGCCAGCTATGGCTACACCTTC. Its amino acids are CASSVTGTASYGYTF.